These T cell receptor beta chains were read from a single sample in a study of OX40 agonist ivuxolimab in advanced cancers. TCRdb's table, derived via immunoSEQ multiplex PCR, lists solely in-frame clones and lacks some. The sample lists fewer than 40,000 clones, approximately 90% occurring once. Sequencing was performed on CD4+ or CD8+ T cells sorted from blood, taken in a trial of the OX40 agonist ivuxolimab. These TCRs come from an adult with an advanced solid tumor such as melanoma, head and neck, liver or kidney cancer. CDR3s include the opening cysteine and the closing phenylalanine or tryptophan. A D gene is named only where the DNA matches it firmly.

v_gene | d_gene | CDR3aa
TRBV27 | TRBD2 | CASTLTGGVGEQYF
TRBV18 | . | CASSPRVSLDTKTTYNSPLHF
TRBV9 | TRBD2 | CASSVRRGGSGSAGELFF
TRBV2 | . | CASRRIQETQYF
TRBV11-2 | TRBD1 | CASSSRTGLTFNEQFF
TRBV23-1 | TRBD1 | CASSQLPIFRGRTGELFF
TRBV7-3 | . | CASSFGQTNSPLHF
TRBV10-3 | . | CATQGSRPETQYF
TRBV5-4 | . | CASSLGSRGRDETQYF
TRBV30 | . | CAWSVGGRSNQPQHF
TRBV30 | . | CAWSVVQETQYF
TRBV9 | . | CASSATGISGNTIYF
TRBV5-1 | . | CASSLELSSPLHF
TRBV29-1 | . | CSVDPRNTEAFF
TRBV15 | TRBD1 | CATSSAPSPGQIGLAKNIQYF
TRBV7-9 | . | CASSLGGQGYETQYF
TRBV30 | . | CASFRGREERGYTF
TRBV2 | TRBD2 | CASSEILAGNEQFF
TRBV5-5 | TRBD1 | CASSRWAGGLNTEAFF
TRBV19 | . | CASSIVTVSYGYTF
TRBV2 | . | CASSVTKAEAFF
TRBV11-1 | . | CASSFYGSGGYTF
TRBV7-2 | TRBD1 | CASSPARGGGSPLHF
TRBV10-1 | . | CALPRGHRNTEAFF
TRBV19 | TRBD2 | CASSAGTSFYSYEQYF
TRBV5-4 | . | CASSLAQGAEKLEAFF
TRBV11-3 | . | CASSLASATEAFF
TRBV2 | TRBD1 | CASDRGAGYEQYF
TRBV20-1 | . | CSASRAREQFF
TRBV6-1 | . | CASSPGRLHGEKLFF
TRBV29-1 | . | CSVVRGDGYTF
TRBV2 | TRBD2 | CASSDLSLAGGVGSDTQYF
TRBV5-4 | . | CASSLGTASYNEQFF
TRBV7-6 | . | CASRGEQISGNTIYF
TRBV6-5 | . | CASSYAQSPLHF
TRBV2 | . | CASSEFVTTNEQFF
TRBV5-4 | . | CASSLDGGDEQFF
TRBV6-1 | . | CASSEALLEFYGYTF
TRBV10-2 | TRBD1 | CASSDRGRSTYGYTF
TRBV19 | TRBD1 | CASGPGQASGANVLTF
TRBV7-2 | TRBD1 | CASSPGTGSRYTF
TRBV7-6 | . | CASSVDVSSYNSPLHF
TRBV2 | TRBD1 | CASMSQGAGETQYF
TRBV10-1 | TRBD1 | CASSEDREEGYTF